This TCR beta chain is from a study of Ad26.COV2.S vaccination and SARS-CoV-2 variants. The treatment denotes: approximately 18 received Ad26.COV2.S at low or high dose, single or two shots; 5 received placebo; per-sample allocation not given. Repertoires come from day 63 after the first vaccine or placebo injection. Vaccine was an Ad26 vector expressing Wuhan-strain SARS-CoV-2 spike. Some clones are missing from TCRdb's copy, which holds only in-frame ones; the method was immunoSEQ multiplex PCR. This sample has about 480,000 clones, with about 83% found just once. The CDR3 covers 15 residues. Material: peripheral blood, obtained in a trial of Ad26.COV2.S vaccine versus placebo. This receptor was identified in a person between 18 and 65 years old who received the Ad26.COV2.S COVID-19 vaccine or a placebo. This chain connects TRBV21-1 to TRBJ2-7; the tabulated D call, TRBD2, remains unverified against the DNA. TRBV21-1 is listed as a pseudogene. The CDR3 loop reads CASSMRTSGRYEQYF. The CDR3 DNA follows: TGTGCCAGCAGCATGCGAACTAGCGGAAGATACGAGCAGTACTTC.